These 21 T cell receptor beta chains share one sample of origin, sequenced in a study of shared clonotypes between healthy human individuals. Sequencing was performed with immunoSEQ multiplex PCR; in TCRdb, only in-frame clones are kept and a portion is missing. Counted here are 600,000 or so clones, around 95% occurring once; the ten biggest clones make up over 0.1%. Naive CD8 cells comprised CD45RO-negative, CCR7-positively selected cells, excluding terminally differentiated effector memory CD45RA+ cells. The sequenced sample was naive CD8+ T cells sorted from blood. The origin of the receptors is a woman aged 25-40 years in good health.

This chain uses TRBV5-1 with TRBJ2-7, with a tentative D call TRBD2 (7 bases). This CDR3 spans 14 amino acids. The V end lost 2 bases, the J end lost 3 bases, and 12 bases lay between the germline ends. The germline CDR1 and CDR2 sequences are SGHRS and YFSETQ. CDR3 bases: TGCGCCAGCAGCTTAACAGGGAGGGTCTACGAGCAGTACTTC. This translates into CASSLTGRVYEQYF.

The chain links TRBV28 to TRBJ2-2, with unresolved D. Trimming removed 3 bases at V and 6 bases at J, with 23 bases between. Germline CDR1 MDHEN, CDR2 SYDVKM. The CDR3 consists of 18 residues. The CDR3 loop is CASSFWVVVHGPSGELFF. Here the CDR3 DNA reads TGTGCCAGCAGTTTCTGGGTAGTGGTTCATGGCCCCTCCGGGGAGCTGTTTTTT.

The genes are TRBV9 and TRBJ1-5, with 7 bases identical to TRBD1. The CDR3 spans 14 residues. The V segment lost 3 bases and the J segment 4 bases; nucleotides outside the gene matches: 4. Looked up from germline, CDR1 is SGDLS and CDR2 is YYNGEE. CDR3 in amino acids: CASSGQGQNQPQHF. In DNA, the CDR3 is TGTGCCAGCAGCGGACAGGGCCAGAATCAGCCCCAGCATTTT. Using reference TRBV9 and TRBJ1-5 for the parts outside the CDR3, the full variable domain is DSGVTQTPKHLITATGQRVTLRCSPRSGDLSVYWYQQSLDQGLQFLIQYYNGEERAKGNILERFSAQQFPDLHSELNLSSLELGDSALYFCASSGQGQNQPQHFGDGTRLSIL.

The V and J genes are TRBV28 and TRBJ2-5, with TRBD1 matching 9 bases. The junction had 15 bases not matched to a gene; V was cut back by 8 bases and J by 5 bases. CDR1 is MDHEN and CDR2 is SYDVKM in the germline V gene. The length of the CDR3 is 16 residues. This chain's CDR3 is CASGQPGQGRWETQYF. The CDR3 coding sequence is TGTGCCAGCGGCCAACCAGGACAGGGGAGGTGGGAGACCCAGTACTTC.

This chain joins TRBV6-6 and TRBJ2-7, with 8 bases aligning to TRBD2. This CDR3 comprises 15 residues. Germline V gene sequence: CDR1 MNHNY, CDR2 SVGAGI (reference sequence). Trimming at V came to 2 bases and at J to 5 bases, leaving 8 bases not matched to a gene. CDR3 region: CASSYPPGGTNEQYF. CDR3 nucleotides: TGTGCCAGCAGTTACCCGCCGGGGGGGACGAACGAGCAGTACTTC.

This chain links TRBV25-1 with TRBJ1-1; 8 positions agree with TRBD1. V shed 1 base and J 6 bases; nucleotides not matched to a gene: 7. Germline CDR1 is MGHDK and CDR2 is SYGVNS. The CDR3 length is 15 residues. The CDR3 DNA reads TGTGCCAGCAGTGAATTCTCAGGGACAGGAGCTGAAGCTTTCTTT. This codes for CASSEFSGTGAEAFF. Based on the CDR3 plus reference TRBV25-1 and TRBJ1-1, the full variable domain is EADIYQTPRYLVIGTGKKITLECSQTMGHDKMYWYQQDPGMELHLIHYSYGVNSTEKGDLSSESTVSRIRTEHFPLTLESARPSHTSQYLCASSEFSGTGAEAFFGQGTRLTVV.

The V call is TRBV5-8, the J call TRBJ2-7, with 7 bases identical to TRBD1. Germline V gives CDR1 SGHTS, CDR2 YDEGEE. There are 15 residues in the CDR3. V lost 4 bases to trimming and J lost 3 bases; unmatched junction nucleotides: 10. The CDR3 nucleotides are TGTGCCAGCAGCCCACCAACGGGACAGAACTACGAGCAGTACTTC. Its translation: CASSPPTGQNYEQYF.

The J gene is TRBJ1-2, the V gene TRBV25-1; maybe TRBD1 (5 bases). Looked up from germline, CDR1 is MGHDK and CDR2 is SYGVNS. Trimming stripped 8 bases from V and 4 bases from J, with 20 bases between. The CDR3 is 15 amino acids. This CDR3 is CASHPRDLGGYGYTF. The CDR3 nucleotides are TGTGCCAGCCACCCCAGGGATCTCGGCGGCTATGGCTACACCTTC.

The rearrangement links TRBV6-1 to TRBJ1-5, with unresolved D. The CDR3 is 16 amino acids. The V end was cut by 1 base, the J end by 0 bases, with 10 bases between. Germline assignment: CDR1 MNHNS and CDR2 SASEGT. The CDR3 region has the DNA TGTGCCAGCAGTGAAGGGCCCCGTTATAGCAATCAGCCCCAGCATTTT. Translated, it gives CASSEGPRYSNQPQHF.

This clone was recorded only once. V usage is TRBV19 and J usage is TRBJ1-1, with D tentatively TRBD1 (6 bases). Germline V gene lookup returns CDR1 LNHDA and CDR2 SQIVND (reference sequence). The CDR3 loop spans 15 amino acids. V lost 6 bases and J lost 1, with 15 bases in between. CDR3: CASSIGPGENTEAFF. The CDR3, as DNA: TGTGCCAGTAGCATTGGGCCAGGGGAGAACACTGAAGCTTTCTTT.

This rearrangement joins TRBV7-9 to TRBJ2-5, with a tentative D call TRBD2 (5 bases). Germline V gene data show CDR1 as SEHNR and CDR2 as FQNEAQ (reference sequence). V was cut by 0 bases and J by 4 bases, with 9 bases left in between. The CDR3 length is 14 residues. The CDR3 here is CASSLAGEGETQYF. CDR3 DNA sequence: TGTGCCAGCAGCTTAGCGGGAGAAGGAGAGACCCAGTACTTC.

The genes are TRBV27 and TRBJ2-2, with 9 bases lining up with TRBD2. Trimming cost V 4 bases and J 4 bases; bases outside gene matches: 4. In germline, CDR1 is MNHEY, CDR2 SMNVEV (reference sequence). CDR3 length: 15 amino acids. The CDR3 loop reads CASSWLAGPTGELFF. CDR3 bases: TGTGCCAGCAGTTGGCTAGCGGGGCCCACCGGGGAGCTGTTTTTT.

V is TRBV30 and J is TRBJ1-1; no firm D call. This CDR3 is built from 14 residues. V lost 0 bases to trimming and J lost 7 bases, with 15 bases between them. Germline values: CDR1 GTSNPN, CDR2 SVGIG (reference sequence). This CDR3 reads CAWSVLGFMGEAFF. DNA of the CDR3: TGTGCCTGGAGTGTACTCGGGTTTATGGGTGAAGCTTTCTTT.

This clone appeared once. The V gene is TRBV5-1, the J gene TRBJ1-2; D perhaps matches TRBD1 (5 bases). The CDR3 runs to 15 residues. The V and J ends lost 4 bases and 7 bases respectively, with 20 bases between them. CDR1 and CDR2 from the germline V gene are SGHRS and YFSETQ. CDR3 sequence: CASSRPGNGGGGYTF. The DNA for the CDR3 is TGCGCCAGCAGCCGCCCAGGGAACGGGGGGGGTGGCTACACCTTC.

This clone occurred once. J is TRBJ2-2 and V is TRBV15, with TRBD2 matching 12 bases. The CDR3 is 16 amino acids. In germline, CDR1 is LNHNV, CDR2 YYDKDF (reference sequence). The V segment lost 1 base and the J segment 6 bases; nucleotides outside the gene matches: 3. This chain's CDR3 is CATSRAGTSGPGELFF. Here the CDR3 DNA reads TGTGCCACCAGCAGAGCCGGGACTAGCGGGCCCGGGGAGCTGTTTTTT.

This clone appeared a few times. The chain combines TRBV19 with TRBJ1-5; a weak D match, TRBD1 (5 bases). Germline V gives CDR1 LNHDA, CDR2 SQIVND (reference sequence). CDR3 size: 15 residues. Trimming removed 5 bases at V and 5 bases at J, with 16 bases between. For the CDR3, the DNA is TGTGCCAGTAGTCATGGGGGGACGCCCGATCAGCCCCAGCATTTT. Amino acids: CASSHGGTPDQPQHF.

The chain uses TRBV28 and TRBJ2-7; D is unclear. The CDR3 has 14 amino acids. V lost 4 bases and J lost 4, with 14 bases in between. Per germline, CDR1 MDHEN and CDR2 SYDVKM. The CDR3 DNA follows: TGTGCCAGCAGTTCTTTAAACAGAGAATACGAGCAGTACTTC. This sequence encodes CASSSLNREYEQYF. The full variable domain, completed using reference TRBV28 and TRBJ2-7, is DVKVTQSSRYLVKRTGEKVFLECVQDMDHENMFWYRQDPGLGLRLIYFSYDVKMKEKGDIPEGYSVSREKKERFSLILESASTNQTSMYLCASSSLNREYEQYFGPGTRLTVT.

The genes are TRBV28 and TRBJ2-7, with D perhaps matching TRBD1 (5 bases). Trimming cost V 5 bases and J 3 bases, with 17 bases left between them. Germline V gene data show CDR1 as MDHEN and CDR2 as SYDVKM. The CDR3 is 15 residues long. For the CDR3, the DNA is TGTGCCAGCAGTCTCACCTTCGACAGACTCTACGAGCAGTACTTC. This encodes CASSLTFDRLYEQYF.

The chain recombines TRBV7-3 with TRBJ2-3; a possible D gene is TRBD2 (6 bases). Germline CDR1 is SGHTA and CDR2 is FQGTGA. V lost 4 bases, J lost 0 bases, and 11 bases lay in between. The CDR3 runs 15 residues. CDR3 bases: TGTGCCAGCAGCTCTTTAGCGGCCAGCACAGATACGCAGTATTTT. Translated, it gives CASSSLAASTDTQYF.

The chain uses TRBV6-5 and TRBJ1-2; no clear D. This CDR3 region has 15 residues. CDR1 MNHEY and CDR2 SVGAGI come from the germline V gene. V dropped 2 bases and J dropped 4 bases, with 14 bases sitting between them. CDR3 in DNA: TGTGCCAGCAGTTACGACGGTGTCAGTAGCTATGGCTACACCTTC. Its protein is CASSYDGVSSYGYTF.

V gene TRBV28 combines with J gene TRBJ2-1; a possible D gene is TRBD1 (5 bases). The germline V and J ends were trimmed by 9 bases and 2 bases, with 14 bases remaining between them. The germline gives CDR1 MDHEN, CDR2 SYDVKM. The CDR3 has 14 amino acids. The CDR3 nucleotides read TGTGCCAGTACTACAGGAGATACCTACAATGAGCAGTTCTTC. This encodes CASTTGDTYNEQFF.